Each of the 2 T cell receptor beta chains below was sequenced from the same sample in a study of CD8+ T cells in alopecia areata. Collection of lesional scalp punch biopsies and peripheral blood was performed in alopecia areata patients. As the sequencing template, cDNA was produced by extracting RNA and reverse transcribing it. Sequenced by immunoSEQ multiplex PCR; TCRdb stores in-frame clones only, minus some. The table lists about 10,000 clones, roughly three fifths of them singletons. Here the sequenced sample was skin, taken at week 0. The receptors were gathered from a human donor with alopecia areata.

J is TRBJ2-1 and V is TRBV10-2; 7 nucleotides match TRBD2. After removal of 2 bases from V and 8 bases from J, the junction contained 3 bases not matched to a gene. The CDR3 has 13 amino acids. Germline CDR1 and CDR2: WSHSY and SAAADI. This CDR3 reads CASSERGVHEQFF. CDR3 sequence (DNA): TGCGCCAGCAGTGAGCGGGGGGTCCATGAGCAGTTCTTC.

This clone was seen more than once but under ten times. This rearrangement joins TRBV28 to TRBJ1-5; D is undetermined. Trimming stripped 7 bases from V and 7 bases from J, with 17 bases between. CDR1 is MDHEN, CDR2 SYDVKM, per germline. This CDR3 has 14 residues. CDR3 residues: CASNANRRTQPQHF. DNA of the CDR3: TGTGCCAGCAATGCTAACCGGAGGACCCAGCCCCAGCATTTT.